The 2 T cell receptor beta chains in this list originate from one sample, sequenced in a study of blood T cells in healthy people across ages. Combining a sample-barcoded 5' primer with a J-beta primer mix, a second PCR ran for about 7 to 11 cycles. TCRdb analysed the 5' RACE reads with MiXCR anew, one entry per CDR3 protein. The repertoire holds 850,000 to 950,000 distinct CDR3 sequences, around 26% seen once, with about 18% in the top ten. Sequencing input: blood. These receptors all stem from a woman of 80 years or more in good health.

This clonotype was counted ten times or more. The rearrangement uses TRBV7-9 and TRBJ1-4, with 8 bases that match TRBD1. This CDR3 is 16 amino acids long. Per the germline V gene, CDR1 is SEHNR and CDR2 is FQNEAQ (reference sequence). V dropped 2 bases and J dropped 1; count of bases not matched to a gene: 3. DNA for the CDR3: TGTGCCAGCAGCTTACAGGGGGCGCGAACTAATGAAAAACTGTTTTTT. It codes for CASSLQGARTNEKLFF.

This clonotype has only a few counts. The V gene is TRBV13, the J gene TRBJ2-1; 9 nucleotides line up with TRBD1. The germline V gene has CDR1 PRHDT and CDR2 FYEKMQ (reference sequence). The V gene end was trimmed by 5 bases and the J gene end by 4 bases; junction bases not matched to a gene: 3. This CDR3 is 14 amino acids long. The CDR3 bases are TGTGCCAGCAGCGCGGGACAGGGATACAATGAGCAGTTCTTC. As protein: CASSAGQGYNEQFF.